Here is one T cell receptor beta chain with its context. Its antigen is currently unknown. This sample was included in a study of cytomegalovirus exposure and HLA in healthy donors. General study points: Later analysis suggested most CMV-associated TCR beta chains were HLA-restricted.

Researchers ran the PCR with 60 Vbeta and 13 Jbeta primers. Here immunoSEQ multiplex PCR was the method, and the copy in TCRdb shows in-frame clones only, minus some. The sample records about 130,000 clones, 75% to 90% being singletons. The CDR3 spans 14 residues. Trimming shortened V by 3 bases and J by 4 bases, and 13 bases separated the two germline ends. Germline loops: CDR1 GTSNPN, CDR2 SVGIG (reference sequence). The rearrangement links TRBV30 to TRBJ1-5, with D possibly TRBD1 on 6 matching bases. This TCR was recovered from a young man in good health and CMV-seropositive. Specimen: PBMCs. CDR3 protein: CAWSIGQSNQPQHF. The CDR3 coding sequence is TGTGCCTGGAGCATTGGACAGTCAAATCAGCCCCAGCATTTT.